Listed here are 9 T cell receptor beta chains from one sample, sequenced in a study of blood T cell repertoires in COVID-19. The repertoire was sequenced with immunoSEQ multiplex PCR; TCRdb's copy has only in-frame clones and lacks some. The data contain around 300,000 clones, around nine tenths of them singletons. Source material: PBMCs or T cells enriched from blood (not recorded which). All receptors come from a young woman who had recovered from COVID-19.

This chain uses TRBV4-3 with TRBJ2-1; 11 nucleotides align to TRBD1. Germline values: CDR1 LGHNA, CDR2 YSLEER. Trimming at V came to 0 bases and at J to 8 bases, leaving 6 bases not matched to a gene. The CDR3 totals 16 residues. CDR3 loop: CASSQELGQGADEQFF. Written as DNA, the CDR3 is TGCGCCAGCAGCCAAGAGCTAGGACAGGGGGCCGATGAGCAGTTCTTC.

In this sample, this clone turned up once. The V call is TRBV7-2, the J call TRBJ2-6; 7 nucleotides match TRBD1. V shed 5 bases and J 2 bases; nucleotides not matched to a gene: 6. The V gene's germline CDR1 is SGHTA and CDR2 FQGNSA. The CDR3 sequence is 16 residues long. DNA for the CDR3: TGTGCCAGCAGCCTACTGACAGGGACTGGGGCCAACGTCCTGACTTTC. Amino acid sequence: CASSLLTGTGANVLTF.

The chain carries TRBV6-5 and TRBJ1-2, with D tentatively TRBD1 (5 bases). CDR1 is MNHEY, CDR2 SVGAGI, per germline. There are 15 residues in the CDR3. The V gene lost 6 bases and the J gene lost 4 bases, with 18 bases spanning the gap. CDR3 sequence reads: CASSLRQSTFYGYTF. The CDR3 nucleotides are TGTGCCAGCAGCCTCCGACAGAGCACGTTCTATGGCTACACCTTC.

This clone was counted a few times. This chain connects TRBV11-3 to TRBJ2-2; D ambiguous. V was pared by 0 bases and J by 6 bases, with 5 bases between. CDR3 length: 13 residues. The germline gives CDR1 SGHNT, CDR2 YENEEA. Written as DNA, the CDR3 is TGTGCCAGCAGCTTAGATTATGCCGGGGAGCTGTTTTTT. It yields the protein CASSLDYAGELFF.

The gene calls are TRBV30 and TRBJ1-6, with D maybe TRBD1 (5 bases). Germline values: CDR1 GTSNPN, CDR2 SVGIG (reference sequence). V dropped 0 bases and J dropped 2 bases, with 11 bases sitting between them. The CDR3 totals 16 residues. CDR3 loop: CAWSVAGRPYNSPLHF. CDR3 DNA: TGTGCCTGGAGTGTGGCAGGGAGGCCCTATAATTCACCCCTCCACTTT.

This clone turned up a few times. The chain recombines TRBV11-3 with TRBJ1-6, with TRBD1 matching 12 bases. The V gene's germline CDR1 is SGHNT and CDR2 YENEEA. The length of the CDR3 is 15 residues. Unmatched junction bases numbered 5, after V lost 5 bases and J lost 9 bases. The CDR3 DNA reads as TGTGCCAGCAGCCCGGGACAGGGGGCAAGTTCACCCCTCCACTTT. It specifies CASSPGQGASSPLHF.

This clone was detected only once. The V gene is TRBV29-1, the J gene TRBJ2-5; D unclear. Trimming left V 3 bases short and J 2 bases short, with 7 bases between. The germline gives CDR1 SQVTM, CDR2 ANQGSEA. The CDR3 runs to 12 residues. The CDR3 reads CSVDRSQETQYF. As DNA, the CDR3 is TGCAGCGTTGATCGGTCTCAAGAGACCCAGTACTTC.

The rearrangement joins TRBV11-3 to TRBJ2-3, with TRBD2 as a possible D gene (5 bases). Germline-derived CDR1 and CDR2 are SGHNT and YENEEA. Trimming took 0 bases from V and 6 from J, leaving 13 bases between them. The CDR3 is 15 residues long. DNA of the CDR3: TGTGCCAGCAGCTTAGATGGGTCTAGCCGCGATACGCAGTATTTT. Translation gives CASSLDGSSRDTQYF. The whole variable domain, remainder taken from reference TRBV11-3 and TRBJ2-3, is EAGVVQSPRYKIIEKKQPVAFWCNPISGHNTLYWYLQNLGQGPELLIRYENEEAVDDSQLPKDRFSAERLKGVDSTLKIQPAELGDSAVYLCASSLDGSSRDTQYFGPGTRLTVL.

This chain joins TRBV7-2 and TRBJ1-2, with D tentatively TRBD1 (5 bases). CDR1 and CDR2 (germline): SGHTA, FQGNSA. Trimming took off 1 base at V and 4 bases at J, with 10 bases between the two ends. CDR3 length: 14 residues. The CDR3 DNA follows: TGTGCCAGCAGCTTAGGGGGGGGTGTCTATGGCTACACCTTC. As protein: CASSLGGGVYGYTF.